Shown below are 14 T cell receptor beta chains from a single sample sequenced in a study of siplizumab effects on memory and regulatory T cells. Libraries were prepared by immunoSEQ multiplex PCR; TCRdb keeps only in-frame clonotypes and omits some of them. The sample shows 100,000 or so clones, around 93% of them seen only once. Sequences were obtained from non-Treg CD4+ T cells sorted from blood. These TCRs come from a human donor in good health.

This clone showed up just a few times. DNA for the CDR3: TGTGCCAGCAGCTTAACGAGGGACACTGAAGCTTTCTTT. Encoded protein: CASSLTRDTEAFF. The J gene is TRBJ1-1, the V gene TRBV7-3; D ambiguous. Between the trimmed V and J ends, which lost 0 bases and 3 bases, there was a span of 5 bases. CDR3 length: 13 amino acids. CDR1 and CDR2 from the germline V gene are SGHTA and FQGTGA.

The chain recombines TRBV19 with TRBJ1-2; D may be TRBD1 (6 bases). This CDR3 comprises 16 residues. In germline, CDR1 is LNHDA, CDR2 SQIVND (reference sequence). V was trimmed by 7 bases and J by 3 bases, leaving 21 bases between them. The CDR3 loop is CASIVGVRGEDYGYTF. The DNA for the CDR3 is TGTGCCAGTATTGTGGGTGTCAGGGGTGAGGACTATGGCTACACCTTC.

The chain combines TRBV27 with TRBJ2-1, with D possibly TRBD2 on 6 matching bases. Germline V lookup: CDR1 MNHEY, CDR2 SMNVEV (reference sequence). This CDR3 spans 15 amino acids. Trimming pared 3 bases from V and 7 bases from J, leaving 16 bases between. The CDR3 here is CASSFWGEKGNEQFF. CDR3 bases: TGTGCCAGCAGTTTTTGGGGGGAAAAGGGGAATGAGCAGTTCTTC.

The genes are TRBV27 and TRBJ1-3; no clear D. This CDR3 region has 13 residues. Per the germline V gene, CDR1 is MNHEY and CDR2 is SMNVEV (reference sequence). V lost 10 bases, J lost 8 bases, and 18 bases lay in between. CDR3 sequence reads: CATRGSRSHTIYF. The CDR3 bases are TGTGCCACCCGGGGAAGTCGGTCGCACACCATATATTTT.

This clone is a singleton in its sample. The chain combines TRBV5-1 with TRBJ2-1; no reliable D call. This CDR3 contains 16 residues. Trimming pared 2 bases from V and 2 bases from J, leaving 14 bases between. The V gene's germline CDR1 is SGHRS and CDR2 YFSETQ. The CDR3 DNA sequence: TGCGCCAGCAGCTTCTCCCCCACGGTCGCCTACAATGAGCAGTTCTTC. Translated: CASSFSPTVAYNEQFF.

This chain links TRBV7-9 with TRBJ2-5; D gene unclear. Trimming cost V 3 bases and J 2 bases, with 16 bases left between them. In germline, CDR1 is SEHNR, CDR2 FQNEAQ (reference sequence). This CDR3 spans 16 amino acids. CDR3 nucleotide sequence: TGTGCCAGCAGCTTGACGCCTAGTATGGGTCAAGAGACCCAGTACTTC. This gives the protein CASSLTPSMGQETQYF.

The chain has TRBV30 and TRBJ2-7, with D maybe TRBD1 (7 bases). CDR3 length: 14 amino acids. The germline CDR1 and CDR2 sequences are GTSNPN and SVGIG (reference sequence). V was trimmed by 4 bases and J by 2 bases, leaving 15 bases between them. In DNA form, the CDR3 reads TGTGCCTGGAAAAGGGGGGACAGAGCCTACGAGCAGTACTTC. It yields the protein CAWKRGDRAYEQYF.

The CDR3 sequence is CASSLMLAASYEQYF. DNA for the CDR3: TGTGCCAGCAGCTTGATGCTAGCGGCCTCCTACGAGCAGTACTTC. The chain employs TRBV7-2 and TRBJ2-7; 7 positions agree with TRBD2. The junction had 5 bases not matched to a gene; V was cut back by 3 bases and J by 0 bases. The germline V gene has CDR1 SGHTA and CDR2 FQGNSA. The CDR3 is made up of 15 amino acids.

V usage is TRBV6-6 and J usage is TRBJ1-6; possible D gene TRBD1, 5 bases. Looked up from germline, CDR1 is MNHNY and CDR2 is SVGAGI (reference sequence). V dropped 7 bases and J dropped 10 bases, with 11 bases sitting between them. The CDR3 sequence is 12 residues long. This chain's CDR3 is CASTGHDSPLHF. Written as DNA, the CDR3 is TGTGCCAGCACGGGGCATGACTCACCCCTCCACTTT.

The V gene is TRBV11-2, the J gene TRBJ2-1, with D unclear. The CDR3 covers 16 residues. CDR1 and CDR2 from the germline V gene are SGHAT and FQNNGV. Trimming left V 5 bases short and J 0 bases short, with 14 bases between. The CDR3 loop is CASSEASWSSYNEQFF. The CDR3 nucleotides are TGTGCCAGCAGCGAAGCGAGCTGGAGCTCCTACAATGAGCAGTTCTTC.

V usage is TRBV7-9 and J usage is TRBJ1-5, with D unclear. V gave up 1 base and J gave up 3 bases, with 13 bases separating them. The CDR3 is 16 amino acids. Germline V gene lookup returns CDR1 SEHNR and CDR2 FQNEAQ (reference sequence). Here the CDR3 DNA reads TGTGCCAGCAGCTTAGGTTCCTACGGTGACAATCAGCCCCAGCATTTT. Translated, it gives CASSLGSYGDNQPQHF.

In this sample, this clone turned up a few times. This CDR3 is also generated by other DNA sequences in the sample. The genes are TRBV9 and TRBJ2-5, with a possible D match to TRBD1 (7 bases). The germline V gene encodes CDR1 SGDLS and CDR2 YYNGEE. V was trimmed by 0 bases and J by 5 bases, leaving 11 bases between them. The CDR3 runs 14 residues. CDR3 sequence: CASSVGPGGETQYF. The CDR3 DNA follows: TGTGCCAGCAGCGTAGGGCCAGGGGGGGAGACCCAGTACTTC.

The chain has TRBV7-9 and TRBJ2-7; TRBD2 agrees at 10 bases. The germline gives CDR1 SEHNR, CDR2 FQNEAQ (reference sequence). The CDR3 length is 16 residues. The V gene end was trimmed by 4 bases and the J gene end by 6 bases; junction bases not matched to a gene: 12. CDR3 bases: TGTGCCAGCAGCTCCACCGGGAGCGGGGGGGCCGGCGAGCAGTACTTC. Amino acid sequence: CASSSTGSGGAGEQYF.

The chain has TRBV5-4 and TRBJ2-3; 7 bases line up with TRBD2. Germline V gene sequence: CDR1 SGHNT, CDR2 YYREEE (reference sequence). Unmatched junction bases numbered 5, after V lost 4 bases and J lost 0 bases. CDR3 length equals 15 residues. The CDR3 DNA reads TGTGCCAGCAGCCCTCTGCGGGGGAGCACAGATACGCAGTATTTT. It encodes CASSPLRGSTDTQYF.